This TCR beta chain derives from a study of T cell repertoires in cytomegalovirus infection (dated by TCRdb to 2018 to 2020). Regarding the study in general: Because public TCR beta signatures pointed to carriage of CMV infection together with the matching HLA type, the HLA type of each donor mattered for the analysis. Results the study describes overall, beyond this receptor: Cumulative frequency of public TCR beta family members discriminated carriers of CMV infection plus the relevant HLA type in this cohort and an independent approximately 350-donor cohort. In the ex vivo response, HLA-C-restricted CMV-specific TCR beta clonotypes were dominant, and in two of eight donors the single most frequent clonotype came from this HLA-C-restricted group.

The CDR3 spans 14 residues, from the cysteine through the phenylalanine. Solely the CDR3 DNA is kept, with 42 bases framed from the first base. The CDR1 and CDR2 encoded by the germline V gene (reference sequence) are DFQATT and SNEGSKA. V is pruned by 0 bases and J by 5 bases, leaving 3 bases of the junction without a gene match. The instrument was an Illumina HiSeq 1500. TCRdb handled the public reads itself, with Q25 trimming in fastp and clone calling in MiXCR, and kept productive beta chains. For every CDR3 protein sequence, its rows merge into one entry that carries the most common genes and DNA. The sample yields roughly 81,000 distinct CDR3 sequences; 3.7% were counted once. The biggest ten clones account for roughly 4.4% of the sample. This clonotype came up many times. Its binding antigen is unknown. No much larger clonotype is one base removed from it; base qualities were not supplied.

Recombination connected TRBV20-1 to TRBJ2-5; the central 10 bases match TRBD2. Sequenced material: PBMCs. This TCR came from a human donor in good health (CMV status not recorded). Some clones in this sample may be carry-over from other donors' samples. The CDR3 protein is CSARDLAGVETQYF. The DNA reads TGCAGTGCTAGAGATCTAGCGGGGGTGGAGACCCAGTACTTC.